This T cell receptor beta chain comes out of a study of technical replicates of blood from a handful of donors. TCRdb's copy holds only in-frame clones and misses some; the assay was immunoSEQ multiplex PCR. The sample yields approximately 70,000 clones, around 94% seen once. The germline gives CDR1 SGHDN, CDR2 FVKESK. The trim removed 0 bases at V and 7 bases at J, leaving 6 bases unmatched. CDR3 length: 15 amino acids. The chain couples TRBV14 to TRBJ1-2; TRBD1 agrees at 9 bases. The sequenced material came from T cells isolated from PBMCs. This TCR was sampled from a human donor in good health. CDR3 sequence reads: CASSQEKGQGGGYTF. Here the CDR3 DNA reads TGTGCCAGCAGCCAAGAAAAGGGACAGGGCGGTGGCTACACCTTC.